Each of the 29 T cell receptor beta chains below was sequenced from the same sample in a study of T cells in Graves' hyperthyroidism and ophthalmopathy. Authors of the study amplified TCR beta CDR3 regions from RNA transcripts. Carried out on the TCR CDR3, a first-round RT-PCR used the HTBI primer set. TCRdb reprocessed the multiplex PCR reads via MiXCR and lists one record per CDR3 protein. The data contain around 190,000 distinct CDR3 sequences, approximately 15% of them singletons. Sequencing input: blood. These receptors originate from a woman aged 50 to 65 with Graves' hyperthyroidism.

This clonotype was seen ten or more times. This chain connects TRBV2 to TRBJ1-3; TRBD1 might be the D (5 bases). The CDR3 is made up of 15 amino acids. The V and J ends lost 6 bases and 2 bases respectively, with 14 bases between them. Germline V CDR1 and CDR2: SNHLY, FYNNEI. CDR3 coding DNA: TGTGCCAGCAGAATGGTGGGGACGGCTGGAAACACCATATATTTT. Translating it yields CASRMVGTAGNTIYF.

The CDR3 DNA reads as TGTGCCAGCAGCGAGACATCCCGCGACTCTGGAAACACCATATATTTT. This gives the protein CASSETSRDSGNTIYF. The chain carries TRBV5-5 and TRBJ1-3; D is ambiguous. CDR1 is SGHKS and CDR2 is YYEKEE in the germline V gene (reference sequence). CDR3 length: 16 amino acids. The germline V and J ends were trimmed by 4 bases and 0 bases, with 14 bases remaining between them.

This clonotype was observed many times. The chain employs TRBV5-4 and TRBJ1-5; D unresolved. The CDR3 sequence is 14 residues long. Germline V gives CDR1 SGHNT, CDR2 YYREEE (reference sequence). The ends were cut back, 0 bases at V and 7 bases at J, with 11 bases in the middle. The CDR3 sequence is CASSLGPEGQPQHF. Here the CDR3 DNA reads TGTGCCAGCAGCTTGGGACCAGAGGGACAGCCCCAGCATTTT.

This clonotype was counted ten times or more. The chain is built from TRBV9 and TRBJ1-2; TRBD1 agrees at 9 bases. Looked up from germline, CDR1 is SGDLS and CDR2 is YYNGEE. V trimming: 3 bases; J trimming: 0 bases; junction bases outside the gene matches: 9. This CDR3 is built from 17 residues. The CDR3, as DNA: TGTGCCAGCAGCGATAGGGACAGGGAGGCGACTAACTATGGCTACACCTTC. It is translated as CASSDRDREATNYGYTF.

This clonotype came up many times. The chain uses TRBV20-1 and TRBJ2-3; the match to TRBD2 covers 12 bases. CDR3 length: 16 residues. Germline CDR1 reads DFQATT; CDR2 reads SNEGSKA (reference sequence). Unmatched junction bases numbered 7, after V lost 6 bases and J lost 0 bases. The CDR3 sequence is CSAGTSGRSSTDTQYF. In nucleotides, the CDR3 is TGCAGTGCAGGGACTAGCGGGCGCTCTAGCACAGATACGCAGTATTTT.

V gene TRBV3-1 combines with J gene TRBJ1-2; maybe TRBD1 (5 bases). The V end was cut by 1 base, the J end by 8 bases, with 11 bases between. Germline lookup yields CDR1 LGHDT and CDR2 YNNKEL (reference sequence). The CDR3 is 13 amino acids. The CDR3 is CASSQVSRVGYTF. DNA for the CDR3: TGTGCCAGCAGCCAAGTTTCCAGGGTAGGCTACACCTTC.

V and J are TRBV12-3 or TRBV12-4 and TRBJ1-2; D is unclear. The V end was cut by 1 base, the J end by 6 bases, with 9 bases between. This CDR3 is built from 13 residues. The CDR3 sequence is CASSLVPGHGYTF. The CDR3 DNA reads TGTGCCAGCAGTTTAGTCCCAGGCCATGGCTACACCTTC.

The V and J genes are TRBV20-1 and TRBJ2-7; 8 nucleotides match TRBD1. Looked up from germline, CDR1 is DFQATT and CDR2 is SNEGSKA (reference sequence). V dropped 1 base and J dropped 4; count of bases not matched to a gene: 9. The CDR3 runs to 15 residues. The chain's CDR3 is CSARALQGVRYEQYF. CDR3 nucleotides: TGCAGTGCTAGAGCGTTACAGGGGGTTAGGTACGAGCAGTACTTC.

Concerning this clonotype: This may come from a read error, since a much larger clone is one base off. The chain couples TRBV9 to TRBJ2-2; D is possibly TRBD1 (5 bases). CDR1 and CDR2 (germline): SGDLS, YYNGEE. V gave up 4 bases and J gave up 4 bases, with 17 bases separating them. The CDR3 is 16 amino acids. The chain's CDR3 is CASSIHDFTGTGELFF. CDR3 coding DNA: TGTGCCAGCAGCATCCATGATTTTACAGGCACCGGGGAGCTGTTTTTT.

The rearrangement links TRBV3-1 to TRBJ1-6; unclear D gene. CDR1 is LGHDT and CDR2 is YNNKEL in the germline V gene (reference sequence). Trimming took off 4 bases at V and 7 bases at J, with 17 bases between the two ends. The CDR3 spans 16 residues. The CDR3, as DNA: TGTGCCAGCAGCCCCGAGCCCGGGCGAAAGAATTCACCCCTCCACTTT. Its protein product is CASSPEPGRKNSPLHF.

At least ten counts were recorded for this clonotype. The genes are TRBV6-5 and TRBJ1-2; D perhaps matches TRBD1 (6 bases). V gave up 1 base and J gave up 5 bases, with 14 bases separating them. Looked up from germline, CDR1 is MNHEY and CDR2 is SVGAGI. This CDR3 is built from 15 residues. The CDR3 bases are TGTGCCAGCAGTTACTTGATGACAGGAACATATGGCTACACCTTC. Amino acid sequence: CASSYLMTGTYGYTF.

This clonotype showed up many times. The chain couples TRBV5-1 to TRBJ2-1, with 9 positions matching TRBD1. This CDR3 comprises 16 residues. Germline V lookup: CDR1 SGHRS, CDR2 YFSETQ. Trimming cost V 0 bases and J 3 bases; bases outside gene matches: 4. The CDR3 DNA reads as TGCGCCAGCAGCTTGGAGCGGACAGGGGACTACAATGAGCAGTTCTTC. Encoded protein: CASSLERTGDYNEQFF.

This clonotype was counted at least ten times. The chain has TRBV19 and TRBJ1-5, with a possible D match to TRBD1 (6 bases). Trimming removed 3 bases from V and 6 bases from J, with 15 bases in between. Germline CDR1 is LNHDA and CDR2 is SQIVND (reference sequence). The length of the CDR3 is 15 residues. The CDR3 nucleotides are TGTGCCAGTAGTATGGAGGCAGGGGTAGGTCAGCCCCAGCATTTT. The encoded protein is CASSMEAGVGQPQHF.

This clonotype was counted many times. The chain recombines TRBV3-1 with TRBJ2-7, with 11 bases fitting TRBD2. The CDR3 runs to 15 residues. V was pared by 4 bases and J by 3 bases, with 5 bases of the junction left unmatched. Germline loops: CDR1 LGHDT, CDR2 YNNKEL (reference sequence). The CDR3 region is CASSLASGGFYEQYF. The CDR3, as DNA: TGTGCCAGCAGCCTTGCTAGCGGGGGGTTCTACGAGCAGTACTTC.

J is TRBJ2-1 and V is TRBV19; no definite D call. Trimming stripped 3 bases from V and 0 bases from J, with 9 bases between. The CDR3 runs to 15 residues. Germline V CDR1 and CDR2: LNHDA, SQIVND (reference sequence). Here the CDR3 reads CASSMVGSSYNEQFF. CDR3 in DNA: TGTGCCAGTAGTATGGTGGGCAGCTCCTACAATGAGCAGTTCTTC.

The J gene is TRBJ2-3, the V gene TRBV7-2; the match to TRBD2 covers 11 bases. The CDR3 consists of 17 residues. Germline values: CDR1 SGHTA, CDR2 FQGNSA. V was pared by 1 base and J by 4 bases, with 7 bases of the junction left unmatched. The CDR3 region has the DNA TGTGCCAGCAGCTTAGAACCGAAACTAGCGGGAGCAGATACGCAGTATTTT. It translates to CASSLEPKLAGADTQYF.

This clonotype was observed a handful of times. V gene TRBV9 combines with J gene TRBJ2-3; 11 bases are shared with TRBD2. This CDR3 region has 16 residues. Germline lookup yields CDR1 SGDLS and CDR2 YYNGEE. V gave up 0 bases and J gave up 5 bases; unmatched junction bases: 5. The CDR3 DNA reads TGTGCCAGCAGCGTAGTGGCTAGCGGGGGGTTAGATACGCAGTATTTT. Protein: CASSVVASGGLDTQYF.

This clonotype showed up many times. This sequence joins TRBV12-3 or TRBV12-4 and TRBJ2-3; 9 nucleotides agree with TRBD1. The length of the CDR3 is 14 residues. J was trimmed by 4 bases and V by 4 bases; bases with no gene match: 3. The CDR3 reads CASSWDRVSDTQYF. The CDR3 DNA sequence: TGTGCCAGCAGTTGGGACAGGGTTTCAGATACGCAGTATTTT.

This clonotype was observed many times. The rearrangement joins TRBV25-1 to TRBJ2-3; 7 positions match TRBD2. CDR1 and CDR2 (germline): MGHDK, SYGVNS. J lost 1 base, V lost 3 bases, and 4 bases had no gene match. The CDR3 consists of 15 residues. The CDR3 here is CASSDYRGGTDTQYF. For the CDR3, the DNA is TGTGCCAGCAGTGATTATCGGGGGGGCACAGATACGCAGTATTTT.

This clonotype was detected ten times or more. The CDR3 nucleotides read TGTGCCAGCAGCCCTACAGGTGCTGGGGCCAACGTCCTGACTTTC. Protein: CASSPTGAGANVLTF. The gene calls are TRBV7-9 and TRBJ2-6, with D perhaps matching TRBD1 (5 bases). The CDR3 has 15 amino acids. Germline V gene data show CDR1 as SEHNR and CDR2 as FQNEAQ (reference sequence). Trimming shortened V by 5 bases and J by 2 bases, and 10 bases separated the two germline ends.

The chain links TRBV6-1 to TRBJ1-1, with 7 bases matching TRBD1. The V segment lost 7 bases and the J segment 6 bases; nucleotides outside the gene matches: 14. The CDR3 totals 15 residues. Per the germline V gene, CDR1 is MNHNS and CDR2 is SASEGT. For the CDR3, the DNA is TGTGCCAGCAAGCCCGCTCAATATGGGACAGCTGAAGCTTTCTTT. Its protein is CASKPAQYGTAEAFF.

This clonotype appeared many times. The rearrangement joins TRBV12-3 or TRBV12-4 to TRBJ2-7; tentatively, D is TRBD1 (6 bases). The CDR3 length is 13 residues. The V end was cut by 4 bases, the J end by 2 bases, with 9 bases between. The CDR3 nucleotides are TGTGCCAGCAGTTGGGACATCACCTACGAGCAGTACTTC. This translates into CASSWDITYEQYF.

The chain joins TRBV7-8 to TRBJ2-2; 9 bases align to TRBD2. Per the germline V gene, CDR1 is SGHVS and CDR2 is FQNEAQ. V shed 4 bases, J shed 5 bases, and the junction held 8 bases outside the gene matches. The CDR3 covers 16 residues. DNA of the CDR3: TGTGCCAGCAGCTCGCCCCGCGGGGGGGAGACCGGGGAGCTGTTTTTT. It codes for CASSSPRGGETGELFF.

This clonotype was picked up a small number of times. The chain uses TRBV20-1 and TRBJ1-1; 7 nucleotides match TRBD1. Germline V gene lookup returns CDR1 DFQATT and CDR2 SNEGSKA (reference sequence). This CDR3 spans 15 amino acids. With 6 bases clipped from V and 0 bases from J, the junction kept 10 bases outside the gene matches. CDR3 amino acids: CSASTGESMNTEAFF. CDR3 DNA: TGCAGTGCAAGTACAGGGGAGAGTATGAACACTGAAGCTTTCTTT.

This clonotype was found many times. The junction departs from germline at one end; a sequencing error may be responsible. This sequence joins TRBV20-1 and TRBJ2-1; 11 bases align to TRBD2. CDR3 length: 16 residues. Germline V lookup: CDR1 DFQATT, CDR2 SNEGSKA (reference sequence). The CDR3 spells CSARDLRLAGYNEQFF. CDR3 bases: TGCAGTGCCAGAGATCTAAGACTAGCGGGATACAATGAGCAGTTCTTC.

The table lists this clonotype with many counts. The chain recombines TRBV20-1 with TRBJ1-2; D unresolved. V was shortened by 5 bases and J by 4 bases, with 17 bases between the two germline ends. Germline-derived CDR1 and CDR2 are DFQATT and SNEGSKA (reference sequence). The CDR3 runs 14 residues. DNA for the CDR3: TGCAGTGCTCATAGTCCCGGACTGAGCTATGGCTACACCTTC. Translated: CSAHSPGLSYGYTF.

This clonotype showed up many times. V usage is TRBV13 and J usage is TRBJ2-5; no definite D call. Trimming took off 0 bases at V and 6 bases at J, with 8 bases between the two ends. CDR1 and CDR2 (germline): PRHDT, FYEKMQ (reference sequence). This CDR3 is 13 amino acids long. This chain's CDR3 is CASSLGGLKTQYF. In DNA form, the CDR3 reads TGTGCCAGCAGCTTAGGGGGCCTCAAGACCCAGTACTTC.

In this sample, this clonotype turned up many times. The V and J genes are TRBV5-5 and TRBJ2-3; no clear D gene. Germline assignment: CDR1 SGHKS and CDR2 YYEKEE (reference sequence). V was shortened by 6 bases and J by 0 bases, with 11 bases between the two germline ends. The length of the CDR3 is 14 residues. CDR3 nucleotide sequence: TGTGCCAGCATCCGAGACCATAGCACAGATACGCAGTATTTT. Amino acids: CASIRDHSTDTQYF.

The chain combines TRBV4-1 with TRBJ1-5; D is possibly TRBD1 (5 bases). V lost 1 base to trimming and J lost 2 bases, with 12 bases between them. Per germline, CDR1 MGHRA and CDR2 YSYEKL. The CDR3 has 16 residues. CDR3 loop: CASSQGERGGNQPQHF. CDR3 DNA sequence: TGCGCCAGCAGCCAAGGGGAAAGGGGAGGCAATCAGCCCCAGCATTTT.